The clone carrying this T cell receptor (beta chain) appeared a few times. Its matching antigen is unknown. The CDR3 sequence is 14 residues long. CDR1 and CDR2 from the germline V gene are SGDLS and YYNGEE. V gave up 4 bases and J gave up 4 bases; unmatched junction bases: 4. This entry is derived from a study of T cells in Graves' hyperthyroidism and ophthalmopathy. For the study at large: The initial diagnosis was the point when peripheral blood was collected, ahead of any treatment.

Study-wide findings and caveats: Classification by a 13 V-J model distinguished ophthalmopathy from stable hyperthyroidism. Ophthalmopathy, as predicted by the model, came a median about six months after the prediction. Researchers found most expanded thyroid clonotypes above 0.001 in blood as well.

Amplification of TCR beta CDR3 regions used RNA as the template. In the first-round RT-PCR of the TCR CDR3, the HTBI primer set was used. TCRdb analysed the multiplex PCR reads with MiXCR anew, one entry per CDR3 protein. The table records about 640,000 distinct CDR3 sequences, 13% to 15% of them present only once. This sequence was found in a woman aged 50 to 60 with Graves' ophthalmopathy. The rearrangement joins TRBV9 to TRBJ1-5; 8 bases fit TRBD1. Sequenced material: blood. For the CDR3, the DNA is TGTGCCAGCAGCCAGGGGGCTCTGAATCAGCCCCAGCATTTT. Encoded protein: CASSQGALNQPQHF. Drawing the rest from reference TRBV9 and TRBJ1-5, the complete variable domain is DSGVTQTPKHLITATGQRVTLRCSPRSGDLSVYWYQQSLDQGLQFLIQYYNGEERAKGNILERFSAQQFPDLHSELNLSSLELGDSALYFCASSQGALNQPQHFGDGTRLSIL.